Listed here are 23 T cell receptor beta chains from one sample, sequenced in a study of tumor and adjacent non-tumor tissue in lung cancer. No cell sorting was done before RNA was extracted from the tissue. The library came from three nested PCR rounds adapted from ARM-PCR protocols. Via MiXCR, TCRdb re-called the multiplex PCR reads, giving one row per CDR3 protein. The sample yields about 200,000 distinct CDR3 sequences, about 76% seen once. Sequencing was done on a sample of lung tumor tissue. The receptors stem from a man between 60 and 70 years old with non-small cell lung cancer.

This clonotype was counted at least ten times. The CDR3 is CSARDRQGSAQPQHF. The CDR3 DNA is TGCAGTGCTAGAGATAGGCAGGGCTCAGCTCAGCCCCAGCATTTT. The chain has TRBV20-1 and TRBJ1-5, with D tentatively TRBD1 (5 bases). The germline V gene has CDR1 DFQATT and CDR2 SNEGSKA (reference sequence). The V and J ends lost 0 bases and 6 bases respectively, with 15 bases between them. The CDR3 has 15 amino acids.

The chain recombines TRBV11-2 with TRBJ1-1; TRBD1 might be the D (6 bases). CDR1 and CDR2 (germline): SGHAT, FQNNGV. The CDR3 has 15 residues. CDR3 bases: TGTGTCTACAGCTTAGTAGGGGGATTGAACACTGAAGCTTTCTTT. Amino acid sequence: CVYSLVGGLNTEAFF. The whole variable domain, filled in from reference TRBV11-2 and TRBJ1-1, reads EAGVAQSPRYKIIEKRQSVAFWCNPISGHATLYWYQQILGQGPKLLIQFQNNGVVDDSQLPKDRFSAERLKGVDSTLKIQPAKLEDSAVYLCVYSLVGGLNTEAFFGQGTRLTVV.

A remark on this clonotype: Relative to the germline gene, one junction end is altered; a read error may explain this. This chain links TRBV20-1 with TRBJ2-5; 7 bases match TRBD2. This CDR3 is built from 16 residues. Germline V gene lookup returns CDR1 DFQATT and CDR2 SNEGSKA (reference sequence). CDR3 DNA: TGCAGCGCTAGAGATCTGGGGGGAGGGAACCAAGAGACCCAGTACTTC. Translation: CSARDLGGGNQETQYF.

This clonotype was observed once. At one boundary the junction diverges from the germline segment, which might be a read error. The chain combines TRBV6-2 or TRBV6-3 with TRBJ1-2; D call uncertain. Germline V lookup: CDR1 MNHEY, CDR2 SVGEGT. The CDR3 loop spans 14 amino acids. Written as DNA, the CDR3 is TGTGTCAGCACTCGGACCCCCGGGAACTATGGCTACACCTTC. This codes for CVSTRTPGNYGYTF.

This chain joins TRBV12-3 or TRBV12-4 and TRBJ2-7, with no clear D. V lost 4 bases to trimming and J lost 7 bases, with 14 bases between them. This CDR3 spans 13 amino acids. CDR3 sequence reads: CASSYIASTEQYF. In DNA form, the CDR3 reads TGTGCCAGCAGTTACATCGCTTCCACTGAGCAGTACTTC.

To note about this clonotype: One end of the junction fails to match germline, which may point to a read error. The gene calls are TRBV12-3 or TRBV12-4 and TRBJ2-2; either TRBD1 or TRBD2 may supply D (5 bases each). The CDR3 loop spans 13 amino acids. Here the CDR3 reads CASTLGQTGDLFF. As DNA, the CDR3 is TGTGCCAGCACCTTGGGGCAAACCGGGGACCTGTTTTTT.

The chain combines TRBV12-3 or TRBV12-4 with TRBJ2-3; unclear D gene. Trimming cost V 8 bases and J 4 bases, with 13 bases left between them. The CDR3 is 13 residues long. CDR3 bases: TGTGCCAGCTCCAGCGATAACTCAGATACGCAGTATTTT. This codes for CASSSDNSDTQYF.

Written as DNA, the CDR3 is TGTGCCAGCAGCCCCGGGACGGAGGTTGTAGCTGACTACACCTTC. It specifies CASSPGTEVVADYTF. The chain combines TRBV11-3 with TRBJ1-2, with D perhaps TRBD1 (5 bases). The germline V gene encodes CDR1 SGHNT and CDR2 YENEEA. CDR3 length equals 15 residues. Trimming removed 5 bases from V and 10 bases from J, with 23 bases in between.

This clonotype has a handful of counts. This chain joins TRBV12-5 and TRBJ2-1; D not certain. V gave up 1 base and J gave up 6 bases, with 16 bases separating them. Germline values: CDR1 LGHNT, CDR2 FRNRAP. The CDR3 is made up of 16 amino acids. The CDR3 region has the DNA TGTGCTAGTGGTTTGGCGTTCGAATTTCCCTCCAATGAGCAGTTCTTC. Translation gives CASGLAFEFPSNEQFF.

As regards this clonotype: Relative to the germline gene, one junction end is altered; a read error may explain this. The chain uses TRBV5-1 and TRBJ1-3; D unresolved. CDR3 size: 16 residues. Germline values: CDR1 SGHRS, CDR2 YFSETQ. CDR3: CTSSLNGASGGNTIYF. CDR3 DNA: TGCACCAGCAGCTTGAACGGAGCTTCGGGAGGAAACACCATATATTTT.

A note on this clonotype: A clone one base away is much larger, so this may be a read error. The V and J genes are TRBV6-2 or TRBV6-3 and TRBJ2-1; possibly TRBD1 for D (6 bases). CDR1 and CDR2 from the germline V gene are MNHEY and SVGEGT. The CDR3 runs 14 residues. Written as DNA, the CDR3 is TGTGCCAGCAGCTCGGACAGTTTCTACAATGAGCAGCTCTTC. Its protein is CASSSDSFYNEQLF.

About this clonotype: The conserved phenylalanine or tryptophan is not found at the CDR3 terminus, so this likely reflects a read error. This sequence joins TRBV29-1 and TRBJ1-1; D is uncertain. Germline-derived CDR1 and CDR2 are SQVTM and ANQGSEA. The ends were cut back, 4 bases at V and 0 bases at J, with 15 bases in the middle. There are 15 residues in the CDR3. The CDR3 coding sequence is TGCAGCGTTGTGGATCGGGCAGATCTGAACACTGAAGCTTTCTAT. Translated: CSVVDRADLNTEAFY.

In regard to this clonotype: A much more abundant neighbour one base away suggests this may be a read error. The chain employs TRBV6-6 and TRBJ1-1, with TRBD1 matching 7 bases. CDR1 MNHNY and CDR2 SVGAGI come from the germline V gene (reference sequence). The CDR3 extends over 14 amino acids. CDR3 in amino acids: CAGSTGQKNTEAFF. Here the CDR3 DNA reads TGTGCCGGCAGTACGGGACAGAAGAACACTGAAGCTTTCTTT.

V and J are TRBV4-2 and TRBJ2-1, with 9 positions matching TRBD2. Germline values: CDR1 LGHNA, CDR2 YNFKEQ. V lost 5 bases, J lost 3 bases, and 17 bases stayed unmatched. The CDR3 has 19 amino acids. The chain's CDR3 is CASSELGTSSMAGYNEQFF. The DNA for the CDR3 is TGTGCCAGCAGCGAACTGGGGACTAGCTCCATGGCGGGCTACAATGAGCAGTTCTTC.

In DNA, the CDR3 is TGTGCCAACGGTATGAGTACCTCTGGAAACACCATATATTTT. As protein: CANGMSTSGNTIYF. The V call is TRBV12-3 or TRBV12-4, the J call TRBJ1-3; D is unclear. Trimming cost V 10 bases and J 0 bases, with 13 bases left between them. There are 14 residues in the CDR3.

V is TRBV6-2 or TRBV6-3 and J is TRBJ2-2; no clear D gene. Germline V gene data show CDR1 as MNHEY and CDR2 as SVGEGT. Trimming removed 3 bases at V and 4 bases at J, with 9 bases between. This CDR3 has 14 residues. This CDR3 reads CASSYQDPTGELFF. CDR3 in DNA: TGTGCCAGCAGTTATCAGGACCCCACCGGGGAGCTGTTTTTT.

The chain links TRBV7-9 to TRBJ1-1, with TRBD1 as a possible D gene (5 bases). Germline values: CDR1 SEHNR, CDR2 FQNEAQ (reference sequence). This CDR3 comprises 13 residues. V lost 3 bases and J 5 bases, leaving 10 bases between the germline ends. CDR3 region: CASSFWGRTEAFF. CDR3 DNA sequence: TGTGCCAGCAGCTTTTGGGGGAGGACTGAAGCTTTCTTT.

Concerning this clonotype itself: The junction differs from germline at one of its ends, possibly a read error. Here the CDR3 reads CASSPRGRGRETKYF. CDR3 sequence (DNA): TGTGCCAGCAGCCCCAGGGGCAGGGGAAGAGAGACCAAGTACTTC. This chain links TRBV6-1 with TRBJ2-5; maybe TRBD1 (6 bases). The CDR3 totals 15 residues. CDR1 is MNHNS and CDR2 is SASEGT in the germline V gene.

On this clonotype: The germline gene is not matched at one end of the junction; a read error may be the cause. CDR3 region: CVSRPQGAGVETQYF. The DNA for the CDR3 is TGTGTCAGTAGACCACAGGGGGCCGGTGTGGAGACCCAATACTTC. This sequence joins TRBV19 and TRBJ2-5; 9 nucleotides line up with TRBD1. The CDR3 is 15 amino acids. Germline CDR1 LNHDA, CDR2 SQIVND (reference sequence).

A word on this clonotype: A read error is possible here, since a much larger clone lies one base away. The CDR3 here is CVSSGAGSEQYF. In DNA, the CDR3 is TGTGTCAGCAGTGGGGCGGGCTCCGAGCAGTACTTC. The gene calls are TRBV12-3 or TRBV12-4 and TRBJ2-7; D is possibly TRBD1 or TRBD2 (5 bases each). CDR3 length: 12 residues.

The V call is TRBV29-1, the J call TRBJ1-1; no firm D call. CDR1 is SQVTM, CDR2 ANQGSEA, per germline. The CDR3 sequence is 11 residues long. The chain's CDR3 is CIALRYIEAFF. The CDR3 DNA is TGCATAGCCCTTAGGTACATTGAGGCTTTCTTT.

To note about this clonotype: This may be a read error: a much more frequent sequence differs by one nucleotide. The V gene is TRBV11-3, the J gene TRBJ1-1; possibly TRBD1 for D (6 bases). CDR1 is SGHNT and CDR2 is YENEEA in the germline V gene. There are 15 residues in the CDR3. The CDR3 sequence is CASSPPGQSNAEAFF. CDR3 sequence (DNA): TGTGCCAGCAGCCCACCCGGACAGTCGAACGCTGAAGCTTTCTTT.

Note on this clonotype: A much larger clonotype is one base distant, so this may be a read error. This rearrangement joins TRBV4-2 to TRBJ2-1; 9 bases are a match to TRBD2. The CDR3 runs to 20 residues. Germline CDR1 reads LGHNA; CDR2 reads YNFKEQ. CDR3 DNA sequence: TGTGCCAACAGCCTATATTTTAGCGGGAGAGGCCAATCGACCTACAATGAGCAGTTCTTC. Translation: CANSLYFSGRGQSTYNEQFF.